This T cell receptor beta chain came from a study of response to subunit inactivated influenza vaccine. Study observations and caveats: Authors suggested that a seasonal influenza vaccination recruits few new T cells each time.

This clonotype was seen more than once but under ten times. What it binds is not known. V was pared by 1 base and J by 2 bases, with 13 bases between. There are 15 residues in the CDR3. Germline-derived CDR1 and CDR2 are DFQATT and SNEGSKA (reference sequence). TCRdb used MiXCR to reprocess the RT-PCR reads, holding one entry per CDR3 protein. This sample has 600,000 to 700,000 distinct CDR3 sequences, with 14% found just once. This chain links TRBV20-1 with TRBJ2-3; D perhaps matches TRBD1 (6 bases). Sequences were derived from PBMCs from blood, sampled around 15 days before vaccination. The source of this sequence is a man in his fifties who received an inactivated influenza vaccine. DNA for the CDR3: TGCAGTGCTAGAGCCGGGACATCAAACACAGATACGCAGTATTTT. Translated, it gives CSARAGTSNTDTQYF.